The present entry profiles one T cell receptor beta chain with its context. The target antigen is unknown. Germline trimming cut 1 base from V and 7 bases from J; bases unmatched to any gene: 7. The CDR3 loop spans 15 amino acids. In germline, CDR1 is LGHNA, CDR2 YNFKEQ. Unique molecular identifiers were built into the TCRbeta library. TCRdb fed the PCR reads into MiXCR, producing one record per CDR3 protein. The sample holds 350,000 to 500,000 distinct CDR3 sequences; approximately 41% are singletons and the top ten take around a quarter. The data originate from a study of T-cell reconstitution after alpha-beta-depleted transplantation in children. General study findings and limits: For some patients, TCRbeta diversity was high at day 60 because of recipient T cells and thymic progenitors that survived. Approximately two months post-transplant, alpha-beta T cells reportedly originated from several hundred expanded graft clones. By one year post-transplant, T-cell counts and diversity largely arose from T cells that were newly produced.

The sequence was obtained from a girl aged 2-10 years with aplastic anemia, due to receive a stem cell transplant. The source was PBMCs, collected before TCRalphabeta/CD19-depleted stem cell transplant. The chain has TRBV4-2 and TRBJ2-3; 8 bases match TRBD2. The CDR3 DNA follows: TGTGCCAGCAGCCAAGGAGTGGCGGGAGGAAATACGCAGTATTTT. Translation: CASSQGVAGGNTQYF.